This entry lists 23 T cell receptor beta chains sequenced from one sample in a study of beta chain features in type 1 diabetes. Overall study results and limits: Significant though moderate, a shortening of TCRB CDR3s appeared in all four CD4+ subsets of Type 1 diabetes patients.

Reverse transcribing all isolated RNA meant expressed TCRB transcripts were sequenced. The method was immunoSEQ multiplex PCR; TCRdb's version includes in-frame clones alone and lacks a portion of them. The sample includes 150,000 to 200,000 clones, 63% of them seen just once. Antigens of these TCRs are unknown. The sequenced sample consisted of naive CD4+ T cells from blood. The receptors were gathered from a man younger than 40 with type 1 diabetes.

This sequence joins TRBV6-5 and TRBJ2-3, with D possibly matching TRBD2 (7 bases). Trimming removed 2 bases at V and 2 bases at J, with 11 bases between. Germline CDR1 reads MNHEY; CDR2 reads SVGAGI. This CDR3 has 15 residues. For the CDR3, the DNA is TGTGCCAGCAGTTACACAGCGGGACACACAGATACGCAGTATTTT. Translation: CASSYTAGHTDTQYF.

The chain joins TRBV14 to TRBJ2-5; D is ambiguous. The CDR3 has 16 residues. Per germline, CDR1 SGHDN and CDR2 FVKESK. Trimming took 0 bases from V and 0 from J, leaving 11 bases between them. In DNA form, the CDR3 reads TGTGCCAGCAGCCAAGACTCCACTTGGTACCAAGAGACCCAGTACTTC. Translating it yields CASSQDSTWYQETQYF. The variable domain in full, completed from reference TRBV14 and TRBJ2-5, reads EAGVTQFPSHSVIEKGQTVTLRCDPISGHDNLYWYRRVMGKEIKFLLHFVKESKQDESGMPNNRFLAERTGGTYSTLKVQPAELEDSGVYFCASSQDSTWYQETQYFGPGTRLLVL.

The CDR3 coding sequence is TGTGCCAGCAGCCCTCCGGGACAGGGGGCGATGAGTGCCGATACGCAGTATTTT. The encoded protein is CASSPPGQGAMSADTQYF. V is TRBV11-2 and J is TRBJ2-3; the match to TRBD1 covers 12 bases. After removal of 5 bases from V and 6 bases from J, the junction contained 15 bases not matched to a gene. Per the germline V gene, CDR1 is SGHAT and CDR2 is FQNNGV. This CDR3 is 18 amino acids long.

Points on this clone: The germline gene is not matched at one end of the junction; a read error may be the cause. The chain links TRBV4-3 to TRBJ1-1; TRBD1 matches 8 bases. Germline-derived CDR1 and CDR2 are LGHNA and YSLEER. This CDR3 region has 13 residues. For the CDR3, the DNA is TGCGCCAGCAGCCAAGTGGACAGGGACTTAAGTATCTTT. This codes for CASSQVDRDLSIF.

The chain links TRBV4-3 to TRBJ2-3; D is unclear. Trimming pared 1 base from V and 0 bases from J, leaving 11 bases between. There are 16 residues in the CDR3. CDR1 LGHNA and CDR2 YSLEER come from the germline V gene. The CDR3 spells CASSQAFRPSTDTQYF. In DNA form, the CDR3 reads TGCGCCAGCAGCCAAGCGTTCAGGCCTAGCACAGATACGCAGTATTTT.

V is TRBV7-2 and J is TRBJ2-7, with TRBD1 identical over 7 bases. Germline-derived CDR1 and CDR2 are SGHTA and FQGNSA. This CDR3 region has 13 residues. V was pared by 2 bases and J by 6 bases, with 4 bases of the junction left unmatched. CDR3 loop: CASSLKTGIEQYF. CDR3 bases: TGTGCCAGCAGCTTAAAGACAGGGATCGAGCAGTACTTC.

The rearrangement uses TRBV29-1 and TRBJ2-1; TRBD1 agrees at 8 bases. Germline values: CDR1 SQVTM, CDR2 ANQGSEA. This CDR3 has 13 amino acids. V lost 6 bases to trimming and J lost 10 bases; unmatched junction nucleotides: 11. The CDR3 DNA sequence: TGCAGCGTGGTCGGACAGGGACCTCGGGAGCAGTTCTTC. Amino acids: CSVVGQGPREQFF.

The chain combines TRBV7-8 with TRBJ2-1; 10 nucleotides match TRBD1. J was trimmed by 6 bases and V by 5 bases; bases with no gene match: 1. CDR1 and CDR2 (germline): SGHVS, FQNEAQ. The CDR3 is 13 residues long. The CDR3 sequence is CASSRDRGNEQFF. Written as DNA, the CDR3 is TGTGCCAGCAGCCGGGACAGGGGCAATGAGCAGTTCTTC.

The chain has TRBV15 and TRBJ2-3; 12 bases are a match to TRBD2. The junction had 7 bases not matched to a gene; V was cut back by 2 bases and J by 4 bases. Germline loops: CDR1 LNHNV, CDR2 YYDKDF (reference sequence). There are 17 residues in the CDR3. The DNA for the CDR3 is TGTGCCACCAGCAGAAAAAGACTAGCGGGGGAGCCAGATACGCAGTATTTT. Translated: CATSRKRLAGEPDTQYF.

V is TRBV29-1 and J is TRBJ2-7; 8 positions agree with TRBD1. Germline-derived CDR1 and CDR2 are SQVTM and ANQGSEA. This CDR3 has 13 residues. The V segment lost 6 bases and the J segment 0 bases; nucleotides outside the gene matches: 4. The CDR3 region is CSVAGTGSYEQYF. The CDR3 DNA follows: TGCAGCGTGGCCGGGACAGGCTCCTACGAGCAGTACTTC.

The genes are TRBV9 and TRBJ2-7; D may be TRBD1 (6 bases). The CDR3 is 15 amino acids. CDR1 SGDLS and CDR2 YYNGEE come from the germline V gene. Trimming took off 0 bases at V and 2 bases at J, with 12 bases between the two ends. Written as DNA, the CDR3 is TGTGCCAGCAGCGTAGACCCAGGGGCAACCTACGAGCAGTACTTC. Translation: CASSVDPGATYEQYF.

This chain's CDR3 is CSVERQNRGEQYF. The DNA of the CDR3 is TGCAGCGTTGAAAGGCAGAATCGTGGCGAGCAGTACTTC. The V call is TRBV29-1, the J call TRBJ2-7; D gene unclear. Per germline, CDR1 SQVTM and CDR2 ANQGSEA. V was cut by 2 bases and J by 6 bases, with 14 bases left in between. The CDR3 is made up of 13 amino acids.

The chain has TRBV9 and TRBJ1-2; D gene uncertain. V lost 5 bases and J 4 bases, leaving 12 bases between the germline ends. The CDR3 is 13 amino acids. Germline CDR1 is SGDLS and CDR2 is YYNGEE. The CDR3 DNA reads TGTGCCAGCAGTGGCAGTGGCTCCTATGGCTACACCTTC. It translates to CASSGSGSYGYTF. Using reference TRBV9 and TRBJ1-2 for the parts outside the CDR3, the full variable domain is DSGVTQTPKHLITATGQRVTLRCSPRSGDLSVYWYQQSLDQGLQFLIQYYNGEERAKGNILERFSAQQFPDLHSELNLSSLELGDSALYFCASSGSGSYGYTFGSGTRLTVV.

CDR3 bases: TGTGCCAGCAGCCCCTCCCGGGGGGGCGGCACAGATACGCAGTATTTT. Its translation: CASSPSRGGGTDTQYF. This rearrangement joins TRBV9 to TRBJ2-3; 8 bases agree with TRBD2. Germline-derived CDR1 and CDR2 are SGDLS and YYNGEE. This CDR3 spans 16 amino acids. V shed 4 bases, J shed 1 base, and the junction held 8 bases outside the gene matches.

The chain employs TRBV7-2 and TRBJ2-5; D is possibly TRBD1 or TRBD2 (5 bases each). Germline lookup yields CDR1 SGHTA and CDR2 FQGNSA. This CDR3 region has 13 residues. Trimming stripped 1 base from V and 3 bases from J, with 6 bases between. CDR3 loop: CASSLGGEETQYF. In DNA form, the CDR3 reads TGTGCCAGCAGCTTAGGAGGGGAAGAGACCCAGTACTTC.

Only one count was recorded for this clone. V and J are TRBV28 and TRBJ2-7; the match to TRBD1 covers 8 bases. V dropped 6 bases and J dropped 2; count of bases not matched to a gene: 6. CDR1 and CDR2 from the germline V gene are MDHEN and SYDVKM. The CDR3 length is 14 residues. In DNA, the CDR3 is TGTGCCAGCAGGCTCGGGACAGGAGCCTACGAGCAGTACTTC. It translates to CASRLGTGAYEQYF.

The chain is built from TRBV9 and TRBJ1-4; perhaps TRBD1 as D (6 bases). The germline V gene has CDR1 SGDLS and CDR2 YYNGEE. CDR3 length equals 13 residues. V lost 7 bases to trimming and J lost 6 bases, with 13 bases between them. CDR3 sequence: CASSRTEDEKLFF. The CDR3 nucleotides read TGTGCCAGCTCGAGGACAGAAGATGAAAAACTGTTTTTT. Full variable domain (rest looked up from reference TRBV9 and TRBJ1-4): DSGVTQTPKHLITATGQRVTLRCSPRSGDLSVYWYQQSLDQGLQFLIQYYNGEERAKGNILERFSAQQFPDLHSELNLSSLELGDSALYFCASSRTEDEKLFFGSGTQLSVL.

This sequence joins TRBV9 and TRBJ2-1; no firm D call. Germline V gene lookup returns CDR1 SGDLS and CDR2 YYNGEE. V lost 0 bases, J lost 7 bases, and 8 bases lay in between. The CDR3 contains 13 residues. The DNA for the CDR3 is TGTGCCAGCAGCGTAGTAGGATCGAATGAGCAGTTCTTC. Protein: CASSVVGSNEQFF.

The chain couples TRBV7-9 to TRBJ2-7; maybe TRBD2 (6 bases). The CDR3 extends over 13 amino acids. V was cut by 8 bases and J by 0 bases, with 11 bases left in between. Germline-derived CDR1 and CDR2 are SEHNR and FQNEAQ (reference sequence). CDR3 sequence reads: CASVMGGSYEQYF. The CDR3 bases are TGTGCCAGCGTCATGGGGGGCTCCTACGAGCAGTACTTC.

This clone was counted a few times. J is TRBJ2-1 and V is TRBV7-2; D tentatively reads TRBD1 or TRBD2 (5 bases each). V was pared by 7 bases and J by 9 bases, with 19 bases between. The germline CDR1 and CDR2 sequences are SGHTA and FQGNSA. The CDR3 is 14 residues long. Written as DNA, the CDR3 is TGTGCCAGCACCCAGAGTTCAACGGGGACTGAGCAGTTCTTC. Translated, it gives CASTQSSTGTEQFF.

This clone appeared a few times. V is TRBV9 and J is TRBJ1-2; 7 nucleotides match TRBD1. Germline lookup yields CDR1 SGDLS and CDR2 YYNGEE. The CDR3 extends over 14 amino acids. The junction had 9 bases not matched to a gene; V was cut back by 4 bases and J by 6 bases. CDR3 protein: CASSPGGKENGYTF. In DNA, the CDR3 is TGTGCCAGCAGCCCAGGGGGAAAGGAGAATGGCTACACCTTC.

The gene calls are TRBV5-1 and TRBJ2-5; D gene ambiguous. The germline V and J ends were trimmed by 1 base and 1 base, with 14 bases remaining between them. The length of the CDR3 is 16 residues. Germline CDR1 reads SGHRS; CDR2 reads YFSETQ. The CDR3 sequence is CASSLLSTVSQETQYF. CDR3 in DNA: TGCGCCAGCAGCTTGTTGTCAACTGTATCCCAAGAGACCCAGTACTTC.

The CDR3 sequence is CASSLAGTDTQYF. CDR3 coding DNA: TGTGCCAGCTCATTAGCCGGGACAGATACGCAGTATTTT. The chain joins TRBV18 to TRBJ2-3; D unclear. Germline values: CDR1 KGHSH, CDR2 LQKENI. The V and J ends lost 5 bases and 3 bases respectively, with 9 bases between them. This CDR3 has 13 amino acids. Combining the CDR3 with reference TRBV18 and TRBJ2-3 gives the whole variable domain NAGVMQNPRHLVRRRGQEARLRCSPMKGHSHVYWYRQLPEEGLKFMVYLQKENIIDESGMPKERFSAEFPKEGPSILRIQQVVRGDSAAYFCASSLAGTDTQYFGPGTRLTVL.